Included here is one T cell receptor beta chain sequence, with context. Its target is not known. Unique molecular identifiers were used to barcode this TCRbeta library. TCRdb re-called the PCR reads through MiXCR, storing one row per CDR3 protein. The sample holds about 1,000,000 distinct CDR3 sequences, under 30% seen once. The data were obtained in a study of T-cell reconstitution after alpha-beta-depleted transplantation in children. Study outcomes and limitations: Day-60 TCRbeta diversity that was high in some patients was derived from surviving recipient T cells and thymic progenitors.

V shed 3 bases and J 3 bases; nucleotides not matched to a gene: 5. Germline CDR1 is LGHDT and CDR2 is YNNKEL (reference sequence). CDR3 size: 15 residues. This material consisted of PBMCs, mostly from graft donor cells, taken 360 days after TCRalphabeta/CD19-depleted stem cell transplant. The receptor's source is a boy in the first two years of life who had a stem cell transplant for SCID, so the T cells may come from the graft donor. The chain is built from TRBV3-1 and TRBJ1-2, with 9 bases aligning to TRBD1. The CDR3 spells CASSQAGQGDYGYTF. The CDR3 DNA follows: TGTGCCAGCAGCCAGGCGGGACAGGGTGACTATGGCTACACCTTC.